This T cell receptor (beta chain) derives from a study of identical twins. TCRdb redid the calling of the 5' RACE reads with MiXCR, one entry per CDR3 protein. Of a few hundred thousand distinct CDR3 sequences in the sample, more than 8% were seen once. Germline assignment: CDR1 LGHNA and CDR2 YNFKEQ. Trimming cost V 4 bases and J 2 bases; bases outside gene matches: 8. The CDR3 has 15 amino acids. This sample also appeared in a second study, on yellow fever vaccine responses in identical twins.

The specimen sequenced was CD8+ T cells sorted from blood. The chain is built from TRBV4-2 and TRBJ2-7; 7 nucleotides line up with TRBD2. The receptor's source is a woman under 30 in good health. CDR3 DNA sequence: TGTGCCAGCAGCCCCGTGGCTAGCGGCACCTACGAGCAGTACTTC. This sequence encodes CASSPVASGTYEQYF.